A single sample is the source of the 15 T cell receptor beta chains below, sequenced in a study of blood T cell repertoires in COVID-19. Assay: immunoSEQ multiplex PCR; the TCRdb copy retains only in-frame clones and omits some. This sample has some 200,000 clones, with about 84% found just once. The sample consisted of peripheral blood. Every receptor here comes from a human donor in a cohort sampled during active COVID-19.

This clone was detected only once. This rearrangement joins TRBV28 to TRBJ1-4, with TRBD1 as a possible D gene (6 bases). Germline values: CDR1 MDHEN, CDR2 SYDVKM. The CDR3 is made up of 13 amino acids. V was trimmed by 8 bases and J by 6 bases, leaving 13 bases between them. The CDR3 DNA sequence: TGTGCCAGCCAAACAGGGTTCGATGAAAAACTGTTTTTT. It translates to CASQTGFDEKLFF.

There are a few counts of this clone. The chain links TRBV27 to TRBJ2-1, with TRBD2 matching 12 bases. The germline gives CDR1 MNHEY, CDR2 SMNVEV (reference sequence). The CDR3 is 16 residues long. After removal of 4 bases from V and 5 bases from J, the junction contained 6 bases not matched to a gene. The CDR3 bases are TGTGCCAGCAGTTCAAGGACTAGCGGGACCCACAATGAGCAGTTCTTC. As protein: CASSSRTSGTHNEQFF.

The chain couples TRBV6-2 or TRBV6-3 to TRBJ2-6; 11 bases align to TRBD2. Germline V gene data show CDR1 as MNHEY and CDR2 as SVGEGT. V lost 5 bases and J lost 0; bases outside the gene matches: 6. This CDR3 comprises 18 residues. CDR3 protein: CASSPLAGGFSGANVLTF. CDR3 coding DNA: TGTGCCAGCAGTCCCCTAGCGGGGGGCTTCTCTGGGGCCAACGTCCTGACTTTC.

The gene calls are TRBV7-6 and TRBJ1-1; TRBD1 matches 11 bases. The CDR3 loop spans 17 amino acids. V shed 4 bases, J shed 3 bases, and the junction held 10 bases outside the gene matches. CDR1 and CDR2 (germline): SGHVS, FNYEAQ. CDR3 loop: CASSSPDRGRRDTEAFF. The CDR3 nucleotides are TGTGCCAGCAGCTCGCCGGACAGGGGGCGAAGGGACACTGAAGCTTTCTTT. The variable domain in full, with the rest retrieved from reference TRBV7-6 and TRBJ1-1, is GAGVSQSPRYKVTKRGQDVALRCDPISGHVSLYWYRQALGQGPEFLTYFNYEAQQDKSGLPNDRFSAERPEGSISTLTIQRTEQRDSAMYRCASSSPDRGRRDTEAFFGQGTRLTVV.

The rearrangement uses TRBV6-5 and TRBJ2-5; D unresolved. Germline values: CDR1 MNHEY, CDR2 SVGAGI. The CDR3 spans 13 residues. Trimming stripped 6 bases from V and 0 bases from J, with 8 bases between. CDR3 DNA sequence: TGTGCCAGCAGCGCAAGCTACCAAGAGACCCAGTACTTC. Translating it yields CASSASYQETQYF.

Concerning this clone itself: One end of the junction is discordant with germline, which a read error may explain. The V and J genes are TRBV18 and TRBJ1-1, with D possibly TRBD1 on 5 matching bases. Germline values: CDR1 KGHSH, CDR2 LQKENI. This CDR3 has 15 amino acids. The CDR3 sequence is CASAPGLQADTEAFF. The CDR3 DNA reads as TGTGCCAGCGCACCAGGGCTTCAGGCTGACACTGAAGCTTTCTTT.

The rearrangement uses TRBV7-8 and TRBJ1-1; TRBD1 is a possible D gene (6 bases). V lost 0 bases and J lost 11, with 10 bases in between. The CDR3 extends over 12 amino acids. CDR1 and CDR2 from the germline V gene are SGHVS and FQNEAQ. CDR3 sequence reads: CASSLAGQGAFF. The CDR3 coding sequence is TGTGCCAGCAGCTTAGCGGGGCAGGGGGCTTTCTTT.

The CDR3 protein is CASSQDRRTPLHF. CDR3 nucleotides: TGCGCCAGCAGCCAAGACAGGAGGACACCCCTCCACTTT. The genes are TRBV4-3 and TRBJ1-6; D is unresolved. Germline CDR1 LGHNA, CDR2 YSLEER. This CDR3 has 13 residues. V was cut by 0 bases and J by 11 bases, with 8 bases left in between.

The V call is TRBV29-1, the J call TRBJ2-2; D is ambiguous. The CDR3 covers 12 residues. The V gene's germline CDR1 is SQVTM and CDR2 ANQGSEA. V dropped 5 bases and J dropped 8 bases, with 12 bases sitting between them. CDR3 DNA sequence: TGCAGCGTTAAACCCTCGGTGGGGGAGCTGTTTTTT. Encoded protein: CSVKPSVGELFF.

The CDR3 DNA sequence: TGTGCCAGCAGCTCAACTAGCGGGGGGGTCGAGCAGTACTTC. This translates into CASSSTSGGVEQYF. The chain couples TRBV7-2 to TRBJ2-7; 13 bases align to TRBD2. The CDR3 extends over 14 amino acids. Trimming cost V 4 bases and J 6 bases; bases outside gene matches: 3. Germline V CDR1 and CDR2: SGHTA, FQGNSA.

CDR3 coding DNA: TGCAGCGTTAGGGACAGGGTCCCTATAGAAGCTTTCTTT. This translates into CSVRDRVPIEAFF. The rearrangement uses TRBV29-1 and TRBJ1-1; 9 nucleotides line up with TRBD1. V was pared by 5 bases and J by 8 bases, with 9 bases of the junction left unmatched. The germline V gene has CDR1 SQVTM and CDR2 ANQGSEA. The CDR3 totals 13 residues.

The CDR3 spells CATSAGSNNSPLHF. The CDR3 nucleotides are TGTGCCACCAGCGCGGGGTCGAATAATTCACCCCTCCACTTT. The genes are TRBV24-1 and TRBJ1-6; the D is unclear. There are 14 residues in the CDR3. CDR1 and CDR2 (germline): KGHDR, SFDVKD. Deletions cut 7 bases from V and 5 bases from J, with 11 bases between.

In nucleotides, the CDR3 is TGTGCCAGCAGCTTGGATCGGACAGGGTTGGCTTTCTTT. This codes for CASSLDRTGLAFF. The V and J genes are TRBV7-9 and TRBJ1-1; 8 bases align to TRBD1. The CDR3 runs to 13 residues. The J segment lost 11 bases and the V segment lost 3 bases, leaving 8 bases of the junction unmatched. Germline CDR1 and CDR2: SEHNR and FQNEAQ (reference sequence).

The CDR3 loop reads CASSQTGRNQPQHF. CDR3 in DNA: TGTGCCAGCAGCCAGACAGGGCGCAATCAGCCCCAGCATTTT. The V and J genes are TRBV25-1 and TRBJ1-5, with 7 bases that match TRBD1. The germline CDR1 and CDR2 sequences are MGHDK and SYGVNS. The CDR3 has 14 amino acids. V lost 6 bases to trimming and J lost 2 bases; unmatched junction nucleotides: 4.

The chain links TRBV18 to TRBJ1-2, with 7 bases matching TRBD1. The CDR3 runs to 16 residues. Germline V gene sequence: CDR1 KGHSH, CDR2 LQKENI. Trimming took 3 bases from V and 1 from J; bases not matched to a gene: 8. CDR3 in amino acids: CASSPLRDRINYGYTF. Written as DNA, the CDR3 is TGTGCCAGCTCACCTCTCCGGGACAGAATTAACTATGGCTACACCTTC.